The 4 T cell receptor beta chains presented below share a single source sample, sequenced in a study of PD-L1 blockade in urothelial cancer. Assay used: immunoSEQ multiplex PCR; TCRdb lists only in-frame clones, some missing. The table lists tens of thousands of clones, around 90% of them singletons. The sequencing here drew on PBMCs, taken around atezolizumab (anti-PD-L1) treatment. These receptors all come from a woman aged 65 to 85 with urothelial cancer.

The V and J genes are TRBV19 and TRBJ1-5, with TRBD1 matching 11 bases. Per germline, CDR1 LNHDA and CDR2 SQIVND (reference sequence). Trimming removed 3 bases from V and 5 bases from J; junction bases left unmatched: 3. This CDR3 comprises 15 residues. Here the CDR3 DNA reads TGTGCCAGTAGTATGGGACAGGGGGGATATCAGCCCCAGCATTTT. Translating gives CASSMGQGGYQPQHF.

The chain has TRBV6-8 and TRBJ2-7; D is possibly TRBD2 (6 bases). V gave up 6 bases and J gave up 2 bases, with 8 bases separating them. The CDR3 has 12 residues. Germline-derived CDR1 and CDR2 are MNHGY and SAAAGT. The DNA of the CDR3 is TGTGCCAGCAGGGGCGGGGCCTACGAGCAGTACTTC. It is translated as CASRGGAYEQYF.

V is TRBV29-1 and J is TRBJ2-1, with TRBD2 as a possible D gene (6 bases). Germline V gene data show CDR1 as SQVTM and CDR2 as ANQGSEA. This CDR3 spans 13 amino acids. V was trimmed by 3 bases and J by 9 bases, leaving 15 bases between them. CDR3 sequence: CSVEGGGKGEQFF. The CDR3 DNA follows: TGCAGCGTTGAGGGGGGAGGTAAGGGTGAGCAGTTCTTC.

The chain has TRBV4-3 and TRBJ2-7, with a possible D match to TRBD2 (6 bases). V gave up 1 base and J gave up 0 bases, with 13 bases separating them. CDR3 size: 16 residues. Germline assignment: CDR1 LGHNA and CDR2 YSLEER. The CDR3 reads CASSQVGTVSSYEQYF. The CDR3 DNA sequence: TGCGCCAGCAGCCAAGTCGGGACTGTAAGCTCCTACGAGCAGTACTTC.